The present T cell receptor (beta chain) was sequenced within a study of identical twins. Every sampled donor was Caucasian and healthy. The sample holds a few counts of this clonotype. The antigen is undetermined. Study findings and constraints: Surplus twin overlap in beta out-of-frame sequences was less pronounced. Researchers reported excess low generation probability among twin-shared out-of-frame alpha sequences. Reduced insertions were recorded for abundant cord blood beta clonotypes, with no such pattern in memory repertoires.

TCRdb re-called the 5' RACE reads through MiXCR, storing one row per CDR3 protein. The sample includes 350,000 to 500,000 distinct CDR3 sequences, under 20% of them seen just once. The CDR3 runs to 17 residues. The germline CDR1 and CDR2 sequences are SGHTA and FQGNSA. After removal of 7 bases from V and 0 bases from J, the junction contained 9 bases not matched to a gene. The V and J genes are TRBV7-2 and TRBJ2-6, with 7 bases identical to TRBD1. The sequencing sample was made of naive T cells sorted from blood. This TCR was sampled from a man aged 45-65 years in good health. The CDR3 reads CASNRDRLSSGANVLTF. The CDR3 bases are TGTGCCAGCAACCGGGACAGACTAAGCTCTGGGGCCAACGTCCTGACTTTC. The full variable domain, completed using reference TRBV7-2 and TRBJ2-6, is GAGVSQSPSNKVTEKGKDVELRCDPISGHTALYWYRQSLGQGLEFLIYFQGNSAPDKSGLPSDRFSAERTGGSVSTLTIQRTQQEDSAVYLCASNRDRLSSGANVLTFGAGSRLTVL.